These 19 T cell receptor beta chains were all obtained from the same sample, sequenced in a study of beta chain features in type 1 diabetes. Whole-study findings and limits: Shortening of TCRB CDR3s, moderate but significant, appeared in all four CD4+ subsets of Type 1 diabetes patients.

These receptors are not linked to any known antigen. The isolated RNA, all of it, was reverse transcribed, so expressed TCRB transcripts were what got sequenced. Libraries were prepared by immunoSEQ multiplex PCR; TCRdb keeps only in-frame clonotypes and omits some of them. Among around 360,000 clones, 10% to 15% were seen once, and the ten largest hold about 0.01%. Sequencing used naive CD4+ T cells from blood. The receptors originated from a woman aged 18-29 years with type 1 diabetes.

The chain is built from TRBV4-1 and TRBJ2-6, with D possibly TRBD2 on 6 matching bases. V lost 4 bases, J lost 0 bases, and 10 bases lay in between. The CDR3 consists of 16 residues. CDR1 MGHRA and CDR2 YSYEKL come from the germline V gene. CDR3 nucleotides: TGCGCCAGCAGCCCTCCGGGGGACTCTGGGGCCAACGTCCTGACTTTC. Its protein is CASSPPGDSGANVLTF.

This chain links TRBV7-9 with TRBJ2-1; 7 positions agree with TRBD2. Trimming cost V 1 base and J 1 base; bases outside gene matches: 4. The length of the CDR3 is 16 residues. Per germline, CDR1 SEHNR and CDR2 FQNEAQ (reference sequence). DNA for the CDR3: TGTGCCAGCAGCTTAGGGTCTAGCGGATCCTACAATGAGCAGTTCTTC. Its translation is CASSLGSSGSYNEQFF.

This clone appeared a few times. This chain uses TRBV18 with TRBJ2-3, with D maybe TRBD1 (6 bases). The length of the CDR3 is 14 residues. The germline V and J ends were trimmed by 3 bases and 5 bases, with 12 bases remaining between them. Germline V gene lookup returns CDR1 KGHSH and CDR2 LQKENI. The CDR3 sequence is CASSPLDSGDTQYF. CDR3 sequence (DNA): TGTGCCAGCTCACCTTTGGACAGTGGAGATACGCAGTATTTT.

The CDR3 DNA reads as TGCGCCAGCAGCCCCGGATCGGGTGGGAACATTCAGTACTTC. Translating gives CASSPGSGGNIQYF. The chain joins TRBV5-1 to TRBJ2-4; D call uncertain. The CDR3 sequence is 14 residues long. V was cut by 4 bases and J by 7 bases, with 15 bases left in between. CDR1 and CDR2 (germline): SGHRS, YFSETQ. The full variable domain, in which reference TRBV5-1 and TRBJ2-4 provide the parts outside the CDR3, is KAGVTQTPRYLIKTRGQQVTLSCSPISGHRSVSWYQQTPGQGLQFLFEYFSETQRNKGNFPGRFSGRQFSNSRSEMNVSTLELGDSALYLCASSPGSGGNIQYFGAGTRLSVL.

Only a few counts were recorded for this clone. Written as DNA, the CDR3 is TGTGCCAGCAGCGGAATGACAGGGTCCACTGAAGCTTTCTTT. It encodes CASSGMTGSTEAFF. The chain links TRBV9 to TRBJ1-1; 7 bases match TRBD1. The CDR3 consists of 14 residues. Germline trimming cut 3 bases from V and 4 bases from J; bases unmatched to any gene: 6. The V gene's germline CDR1 is SGDLS and CDR2 YYNGEE.

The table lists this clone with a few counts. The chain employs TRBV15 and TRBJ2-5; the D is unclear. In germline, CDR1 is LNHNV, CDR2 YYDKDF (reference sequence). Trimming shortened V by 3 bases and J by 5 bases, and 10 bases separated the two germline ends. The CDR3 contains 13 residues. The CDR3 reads CATSSLGWETQYF. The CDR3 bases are TGTGCCACCAGCAGCCTAGGTTGGGAGACCCAGTACTTC.

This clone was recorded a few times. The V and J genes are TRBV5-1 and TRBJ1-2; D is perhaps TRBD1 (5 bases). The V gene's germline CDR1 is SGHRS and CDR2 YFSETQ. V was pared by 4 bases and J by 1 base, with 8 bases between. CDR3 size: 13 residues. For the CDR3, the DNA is TGCGCCAGCAGCGTGACAGATAACTATGGCTACACCTTC. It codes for CASSVTDNYGYTF.

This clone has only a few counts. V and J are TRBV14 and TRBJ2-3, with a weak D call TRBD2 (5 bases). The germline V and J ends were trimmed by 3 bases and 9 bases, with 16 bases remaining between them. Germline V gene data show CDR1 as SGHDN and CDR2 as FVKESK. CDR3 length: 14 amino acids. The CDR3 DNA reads TGTGCCAGCAGCCACCGGGGATTCCTTGGCACGCAGTATTTT. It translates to CASSHRGFLGTQYF.

The CDR3 DNA reads TGTGCCAGCAGCCCCGGGACAGGGGGTGTTGGCTACACCTTC. Encoded protein: CASSPGTGGVGYTF. This chain links TRBV7-3 with TRBJ1-2, with 11 bases fitting TRBD1. CDR3 length: 14 amino acids. V shed 5 bases, J shed 7 bases, and the junction held 6 bases outside the gene matches. The germline V gene encodes CDR1 SGHTA and CDR2 FQGTGA.

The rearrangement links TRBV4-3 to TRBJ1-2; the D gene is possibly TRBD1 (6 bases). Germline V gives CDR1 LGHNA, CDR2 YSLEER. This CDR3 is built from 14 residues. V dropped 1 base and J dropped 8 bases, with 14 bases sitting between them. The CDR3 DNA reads TGCGCCAGCAGCCAAGGGTGGGGGCAACCCGGCTACACCTTC. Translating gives CASSQGWGQPGYTF.

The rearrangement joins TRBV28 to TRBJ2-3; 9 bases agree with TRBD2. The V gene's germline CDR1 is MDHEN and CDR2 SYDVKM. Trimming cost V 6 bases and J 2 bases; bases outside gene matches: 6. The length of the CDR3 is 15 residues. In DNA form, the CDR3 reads TGTGCCAGCAGCGTAGCGGGAGATCCCACAGATACGCAGTATTTT. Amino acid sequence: CASSVAGDPTDTQYF.

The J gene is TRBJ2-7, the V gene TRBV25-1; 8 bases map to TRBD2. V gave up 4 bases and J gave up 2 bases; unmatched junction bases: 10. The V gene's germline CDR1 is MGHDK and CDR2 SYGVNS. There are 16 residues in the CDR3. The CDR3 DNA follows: TGTGCCAGCAGTGCGCATGAGCGGGGGTTCACCTACGAGCAGTACTTC. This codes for CASSAHERGFTYEQYF.

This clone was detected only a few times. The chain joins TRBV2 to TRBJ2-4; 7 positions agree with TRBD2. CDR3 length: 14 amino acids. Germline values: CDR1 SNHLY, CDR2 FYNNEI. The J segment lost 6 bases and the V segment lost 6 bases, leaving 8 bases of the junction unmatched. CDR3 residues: CASRREVSGNIQYF. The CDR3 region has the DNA TGTGCCAGCAGACGGGAGGTTTCGGGAAACATTCAGTACTTC.

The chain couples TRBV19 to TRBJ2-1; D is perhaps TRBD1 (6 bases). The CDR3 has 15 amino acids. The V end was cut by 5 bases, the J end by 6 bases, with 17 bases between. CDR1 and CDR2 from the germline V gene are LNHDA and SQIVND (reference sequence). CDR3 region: CASSDPRGALNEQFF. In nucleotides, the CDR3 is TGTGCCAGTAGTGACCCCAGGGGCGCTCTCAATGAGCAGTTCTTC.

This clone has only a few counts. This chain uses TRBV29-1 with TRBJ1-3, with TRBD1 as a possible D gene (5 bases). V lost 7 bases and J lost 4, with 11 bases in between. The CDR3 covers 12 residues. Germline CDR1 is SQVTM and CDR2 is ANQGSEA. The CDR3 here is CSAGGRGNTIYF. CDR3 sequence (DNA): TGCAGCGCCGGGGGACGGGGAAACACCATATATTTT.

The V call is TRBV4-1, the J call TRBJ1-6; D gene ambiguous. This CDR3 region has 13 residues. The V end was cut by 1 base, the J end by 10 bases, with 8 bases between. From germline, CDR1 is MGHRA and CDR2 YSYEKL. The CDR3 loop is CASSQVLSSPLHF. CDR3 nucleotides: TGCGCCAGCAGCCAAGTTCTTAGCTCACCCCTCCACTTT.

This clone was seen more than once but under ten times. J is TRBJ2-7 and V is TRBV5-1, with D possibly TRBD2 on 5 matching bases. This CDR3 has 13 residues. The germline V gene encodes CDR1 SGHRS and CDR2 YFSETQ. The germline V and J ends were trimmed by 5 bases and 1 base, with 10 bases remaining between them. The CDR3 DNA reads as TGCGCCAGCAGGGCAGGACTGTCCTACGAGCAGTACTTC. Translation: CASRAGLSYEQYF.

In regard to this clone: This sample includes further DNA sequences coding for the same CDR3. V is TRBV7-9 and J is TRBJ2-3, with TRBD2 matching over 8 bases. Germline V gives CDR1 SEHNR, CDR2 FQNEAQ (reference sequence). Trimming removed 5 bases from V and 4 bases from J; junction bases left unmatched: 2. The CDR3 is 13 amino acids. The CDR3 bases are TGTGCCAGCAGCCCGGGGGGGGCAGATACGCAGTATTTT. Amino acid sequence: CASSPGGADTQYF.

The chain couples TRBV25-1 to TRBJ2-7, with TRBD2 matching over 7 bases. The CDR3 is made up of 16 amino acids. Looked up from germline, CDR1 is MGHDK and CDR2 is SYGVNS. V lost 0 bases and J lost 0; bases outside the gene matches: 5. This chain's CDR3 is CASSEYGGGSSYEQYF. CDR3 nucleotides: TGTGCCAGCAGTGAATATGGGGGGGGAAGCTCCTACGAGCAGTACTTC.